These T cell receptor beta chains were read from a single sample in a study of somatic mutations in cytotoxic T cells in rheumatoid arthritis. The protocol was immunoSEQ multiplex PCR, while the TCRdb copy is restricted to in-frame clones and leaves out a portion. The sample has tens of thousands of clones; 84% are singletons. The sequenced material came from CD8+ T cells sorted from blood. All receptors come from a man aged 40-49 years in good health. Each CDR3 is given with its conserved first and last residue. D genes are given only for firm matches. Rows may omit the clone size; those that give it use once, few, many or a size class.

D gene	V gene	J gene	clone size	CDR3 DNA	CDR3 protein
TRBD2	TRBV28	TRBJ2-1	NA	TGTGCCAGCAGTTTAGGTAGCGGGGGGTACAATGAGCAGTTCTTC	CASSLGSGGYNEQFF
TRBD2	TRBV5-6	TRBJ2-3	NA	TGTGCCAGCAGTTATAGCGGGAGTGGCACAGATACGCAGTATTTT	CASSYSGSGTDTQYF
NA	TRBV27	TRBJ1-2	NA	TGTGCCAGCAGTTTAGGGGGGGGCTATGGCTACACCTTC	CASSLGGGYGYTF
NA	TRBV4-1	TRBJ2-2	NA	TGCGCCAGCAGCCCGTCTGGACGGATCAACACCGGGGAGCTGTTTTTT	CASSPSGRINTGELFF
TRBD1	TRBV13	TRBJ1-1	NA	TGTGCCAGCAGCTCGACGACAGGGGCAGCTTTCTTT	CASSSTTGAAFF
NA	TRBV2	TRBJ2-7	medium-sized	TGTGCCAGCAGTGATCGGGGGCTAGCGGTTGGGGACGAGCAGTACTTC	CASSDRGLAVGDEQYF
NA	TRBV27	TRBJ2-2	once	TGTGCCAGCAGTTTATCAGGGAACACCGGGGAGCTGTTTTTT	CASSLSGNTGELFF
NA	TRBV28	TRBJ2-7	NA	TGTGCCAGCAGTTTAATAAGCGCCTCCTACGAGCAGTACTTC	CASSLISASYEQYF
NA	TRBV19	TRBJ2-3	NA	TGTGCCAGTAGTTCACGGGGTTCCACAGATACGCAGTATTTT	CASSSRGSTDTQYF
TRBD1	TRBV28	TRBJ2-2	once	TGTGCCAGCAGTTTATCTCCAGGGGGCGCGGACACCGGGGAGCTGTTTTTT	CASSLSPGGADTGELFF
NA	TRBV9	TRBJ2-7	NA	TGTGCCAGCAGCGTAGGGTATCCCTACGAGCAGTACTTC	CASSVGYPYEQYF
NA	TRBV27	TRBJ2-3	NA	TGTGCCAGCAGTTCGGTCCCGTACACAGATACGCAGTATTTT	CASSSVPYTDTQYF
NA	TRBV5-8	TRBJ1-4	few	TGTGCCAGCAGCTTCAATACGCAGACTAATGAAAAACTGTTTTTT	CASSFNTQTNEKLFF
TRBD2	TRBV11-3	TRBJ2-2	few	TGTGCCAGCAGCTTAAATGCGGGAGTCACCGGGGAGCTGTTTTTT	CASSLNAGVTGELFF
NA	TRBV28	TRBJ2-7	once	TGTGCCAGCAGGTATGACTCCTCCTACGAGCAGTACTTC	CASRYDSSYEQYF
TRBD2	TRBV5-1	TRBJ2-1	NA	TGCGCCAGCAGCGGAGCGGGAGGATCCTACAATGAGCAGTTCTTC	CASSGAGGSYNEQFF
TRBD2	TRBV4-1	TRBJ2-7	NA	TGCGCCAGCAGCCAAGTGCGGACTAGCAACTACGAGCAGTACTTC	CASSQVRTSNYEQYF
TRBD1	TRBV4-1	TRBJ2-1	NA	TGCGCCAGCAGCCCACAGGGGTCTGTCAATGAGCAGTTCTTC	CASSPQGSVNEQFF
NA	TRBV6-6	TRBJ1-5	once	TGTGCCAGCAGTTACTTCGGGGACACCAATGAGTCCCAGCATTTT	CASSYFGDTNESQHF
TRBD2	TRBV7-9	TRBJ2-5	NA	TGTGCCAGCTCCGGGGACTATCAAGAGACCCAGTACTTC	CASSGDYQETQYF
NA	TRBV15	TRBJ2-7	NA	TGTGCCACCAGCAGGGACCGGGACTCCAGCTCCTACGAGCAGTACTTC	CATSRDRDSSSYEQYF
NA	TRBV25-1	TRBJ2-1	NA	TGTGCCAGCATAGGCAATGAGCAGTTCTTC	CASIGNEQFF
NA	TRBV4-3	TRBJ2-7	once	TGCGCCAGCAGCCAAGATCCCTCAGGGGTTACCTACGAGCAGTACTTC	CASSQDPSGVTYEQYF
TRBD1	TRBV4-1	TRBJ1-1	NA	TGCGCCAGCAGCCAGGACAGGGGAAACACTGAAGCTTTCTTT	CASSQDRGNTEAFF
NA	TRBV4-1	TRBJ1-5	NA	TGCGCCAGCAGCCAAGATGGACCTGCTAATCAGCCCCAGCATTTT	CASSQDGPANQPQHF
NA	TRBV6-5	TRBJ2-7	NA	TGTGCCAGCAGCGGCGGGCAGGGAGGAGGATACGAGCAGTACTTC	CASSGGQGGGYEQYF
TRBD2	TRBV28	TRBJ2-2	NA	TGTGCCAGCAAGCGGGACCCGGGGAACACCGGGGAGCTGTTTTTT	CASKRDPGNTGELFF
NA	TRBV9	TRBJ2-1	NA	TGTGCCAGCAGCTCACAGGGTAAGGCCTACAATGAGCAGTTCTTC	CASSSQGKAYNEQFF
TRBD2	TRBV5-1	TRBJ2-2	NA	TGCGCCAGCAGCTTGGGCAATGGGCTAGCGGGAGCCGGGGAGCTGTTTTTT	CASSLGNGLAGAGELFF
NA	TRBV27	TRBJ2-3	once	TGTGCCAGCAGTCCCAGAGTGGCGCGCAGCACAGATACGCAGTATTTT	CASSPRVARSTDTQYF
TRBD2	TRBV7-6	TRBJ2-5	NA	TGTGCCAGCAGCTCAGCGGGAGGGCAGGGGGAGACCCAGTACTTC	CASSSAGGQGETQYF
TRBD2	TRBV7-9	TRBJ2-1	NA	TGTGCCAGCAGCATTAGCGGGGGGTCCTACAATGAGCAGTTCTTC	CASSISGGSYNEQFF
NA	TRBV29-1	TRBJ2-6	NA	TGCAGCGTTGATCACAGGGACGGGGCCAACGTCCTGACTTTC	CSVDHRDGANVLTF
TRBD2	TRBV6-5	TRBJ2-7	NA	TGTGCCAGCAGTCTCGGACTAGCGGGTTACGAGCAGTACTTC	CASSLGLAGYEQYF
TRBD2	TRBV2	TRBJ2-7	NA	TGTGCCAGCAGTGGCGTAGGACTAGCGGGAGGGCCCAACGAGCAGTACTTC	CASSGVGLAGGPNEQYF
NA	TRBV19	TRBJ2-7	few	TGTGCCAGTAGTATGGGGCGGGGAGGCTACGAGCAGTACTTC	CASSMGRGGYEQYF
NA	TRBV27	TRBJ1-2	once	TGTGCCAGCAGTTCAAGGGCGGCAGGGGATGCTCCCGGCTACACCTTC	CASSSRAAGDAPGYTF
NA	TRBV6-1	TRBJ1-1	few	TGTGCCAGCATCAGGGGTCTGACTGAAGCTTTCTTT	CASIRGLTEAFF